The 13 T cell receptor beta chains below come from one sample, sequenced in a study of CD8 T cells in ankylosing spondylitis. TCRdb used MiXCR to reprocess the 5' RACE reads, holding one entry per CDR3 protein. The sample holds around 300,000 distinct CDR3 sequences, 11% seen once. The sample comprised blood, either unsorted or a sorted T cell fraction (not recorded which). These TCRs come from a female donor with ankylosing spondylitis or in good health (not recorded which).

V gene TRBV15 combines with J gene TRBJ2-2; no definite D call. CDR3 length equals 14 residues. Germline V gene sequence: CDR1 LNHNV, CDR2 YYDKDF (reference sequence). V lost 1 base and J lost 6, with 9 bases in between. CDR3 in amino acids: CATSRVGFAGELFF. CDR3 bases: TGTGCCACCAGCAGAGTAGGGTTCGCCGGGGAGCTGTTTTTT.

This clonotype was seen ten or more times. The genes are TRBV20-1 and TRBJ2-7, with 7 bases that match TRBD2. Germline assignment: CDR1 DFQATT and CDR2 SNEGSKA (reference sequence). V gave up 3 bases and J gave up 3 bases; unmatched junction bases: 8. This CDR3 is built from 14 residues. Here the CDR3 DNA reads TGCAGTGCTAGTAGGCCTAGCGGTCTCTACGAGCAGTACTTC. Protein: CSASRPSGLYEQYF.

This clonotype was observed many times. J is TRBJ2-3 and V is TRBV7-8; 9 nucleotides agree with TRBD2. Germline CDR1 and CDR2: SGHVS and FQNEAQ. Trimming cost V 5 bases and J 5 bases; bases outside gene matches: 8. This CDR3 spans 15 amino acids. CDR3 protein: CASSHRTSVGDTQYF. CDR3 bases: TGTGCCAGCAGCCACCGGACTAGCGTAGGAGATACGCAGTATTTT.

V and J are TRBV6-4 and TRBJ2-3; possibly TRBD1 or TRBD2 for D (5 bases each). The V end lost 8 bases, the J end lost 2 bases, and 14 bases lay between the germline ends. CDR1 and CDR2 from the germline V gene are MRHNA and SNTAGT. The CDR3 sequence is 14 residues long. CDR3 amino acids: CASARDGFTDTQYF. CDR3 DNA: TGTGCCAGCGCGAGGGACGGTTTCACAGATACGCAGTATTTT.

Many counts were recorded for this clonotype. The V call is TRBV12-3 or TRBV12-4, the J call TRBJ2-7; D tentatively reads TRBD1 or TRBD2 (5 bases each). The V gene lost 6 bases and the J gene lost 3 bases, with 15 bases spanning the gap. This CDR3 is 14 amino acids long. CDR3 nucleotides: TGTGCCAGCAGCCCCCAGGGACCCCTCTACGAGCAGTACTTC. Translated: CASSPQGPLYEQYF.

This clonotype was detected many times. The CDR3 DNA is TGTGCCACCAGCAGAAAATCAAACACTGAAGCTTTCTTT. The encoded protein is CATSRKSNTEAFF. The chain carries TRBV15 and TRBJ1-1; no reliable D call. Germline loops: CDR1 LNHNV, CDR2 YYDKDF (reference sequence). Trimming left V 2 bases short and J 2 bases short, with 6 bases between. The CDR3 is made up of 13 amino acids.

The chain carries TRBV6-1 and TRBJ2-7; TRBD1 is a possible D gene (6 bases). Germline CDR1 MNHNS, CDR2 SASEGT. V was clipped by 5 bases and J by 6 bases, with 23 bases between them. This CDR3 spans 16 amino acids. CDR3 region: CASSNPGVRVGSEQYF. The CDR3 DNA reads as TGTGCCAGCAGTAATCCAGGGGTACGGGTGGGAAGCGAGCAGTACTTC.

This clonotype was seen many times. The rearrangement links TRBV20-1 to TRBJ2-1; 7 positions match TRBD2. The length of the CDR3 is 15 residues. Losses at the gene ends were 6 bases for V and 4 bases for J; bases not matched to a gene: 12. Per the germline V gene, CDR1 is DFQATT and CDR2 is SNEGSKA (reference sequence). This CDR3 is CSAPPLVGGYNEQFF. For the CDR3, the DNA is TGCAGTGCCCCCCCCCTGGTGGGAGGGTACAATGAGCAGTTCTTC.

The gene calls are TRBV18 and TRBJ1-4, with a weak D call TRBD1 (6 bases). The CDR3 covers 14 residues. Trimming cost V 0 bases and J 8 bases, with 10 bases left between them. The germline V gene encodes CDR1 KGHSH and CDR2 LQKENI. CDR3 sequence: CASSPPTGREKLFF. In DNA form, the CDR3 reads TGTGCCAGCTCACCACCCACAGGGAGAGAAAAACTGTTTTTT.

The chain is built from TRBV20-1 and TRBJ2-7; the D gene is possibly TRBD2 (5 bases). V was pared by 3 bases and J by 2 bases, with 11 bases between. The CDR3 runs 13 residues. Germline V gene sequence: CDR1 DFQATT, CDR2 SNEGSKA (reference sequence). The CDR3 protein is CSARVRATYEQYF. The CDR3 nucleotides read TGCAGTGCTAGGGTGAGGGCTACCTACGAGCAGTACTTC.

In its sample, this clonotype was seen many times. This rearrangement joins TRBV7-9 to TRBJ1-1; no clear D gene. V was trimmed by 1 base and J by 8 bases, leaving 11 bases between them. The CDR3 runs to 13 residues. Per the germline V gene, CDR1 is SEHNR and CDR2 is FQNEAQ (reference sequence). The CDR3 DNA is TGTGCCAGCAGCTTAGGACTAGAACCCGAAGCTTTCTTT. Protein: CASSLGLEPEAFF.

This clonotype was observed a single time. The chain recombines TRBV19 with TRBJ2-1; weak D call: TRBD1 (5 bases). The CDR3 consists of 14 residues. The germline V and J ends were trimmed by 7 bases and 0 bases, with 10 bases remaining between them. Germline-derived CDR1 and CDR2 are LNHDA and SQIVND (reference sequence). The CDR3 sequence: CASNYRGSYNEQFF. The DNA for the CDR3 is TGTGCCAGTAATTATAGGGGCTCCTACAATGAGCAGTTCTTC.

This clonotype was counted ten times or more. The genes are TRBV12-3 or TRBV12-4 and TRBJ2-6; D is unresolved. V lost 5 bases to trimming and J lost 1 base, with 9 bases between them. The CDR3 is 15 residues long. The CDR3 here is CASSQTGSGANVLTF. CDR3 in DNA: TGTGCCAGCAGTCAGACTGGTTCTGGGGCCAACGTCCTGACTTTC.